This T cell receptor beta chain was captured by sequencing in a study of blood T cell repertoires in COVID-19. The protocol was immunoSEQ multiplex PCR, while the TCRdb copy is restricted to in-frame clones and leaves out a portion. Found here are more than 300,000 clones, about 85% of them singletons; the top ten hold approximately 5.3%. This clone was seen just once. V dropped 6 bases and J dropped 2; count of bases not matched to a gene: 2. Germline V gene lookup returns CDR1 MDHEN and CDR2 SYDVKM. The CDR3 contains 14 residues. The chain is built from TRBV28 and TRBJ1-5; 9 nucleotides match TRBD1. The sequence was collected from a young woman who had recovered from COVID-19. Input material: PBMCs or T cells enriched from blood (not recorded which). CDR3 sequence: CASRWTGGNQPQHF. The CDR3 coding sequence is TGTGCCAGCAGGTGGACAGGGGGCAATCAGCCCCAGCATTTT.